This T cell receptor beta chain appears in the sequencing data of a study of response to subunit inactivated influenza vaccine. Whole-study findings and limits: Authors proposed each seasonal influenza vaccination draws in few new T cells.

This clonotype was counted between two and nine times. Its antigen is unidentified. TCRdb called the RT-PCR reads again in MiXCR, with one record for every CDR3 protein. The top ten hold under 15% of the sample, which has 450,000 to 600,000 distinct CDR3 sequences, more than 7% seen once. This CDR3 contains 15 residues. Germline assignment: CDR1 SGHTA and CDR2 FQGNSA. Trimming removed 5 bases at V and 0 bases at J, with 13 bases between. The receptor was isolated from a man in his fifties or sixties who received an inactivated influenza vaccine. This material consisted of PBMCs from blood, taken roughly 24 months after vaccination. The chain is built from TRBV7-2 and TRBJ1-1, with TRBD1 as a possible D gene (5 bases). The CDR3 region is CASSPGLTMNTEAFF. For the CDR3, the DNA is TGTGCCAGCAGCCCAGGGCTGACAATGAACACTGAAGCTTTCTTT.